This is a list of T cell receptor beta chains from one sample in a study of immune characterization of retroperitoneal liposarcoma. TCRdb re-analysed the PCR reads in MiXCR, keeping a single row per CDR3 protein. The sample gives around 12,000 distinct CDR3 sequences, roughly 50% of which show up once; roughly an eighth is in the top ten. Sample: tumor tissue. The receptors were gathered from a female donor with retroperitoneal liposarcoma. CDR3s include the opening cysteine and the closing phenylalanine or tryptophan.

CDR3: CASSQAGEETQYF; J: .; V: TRBV3-1
CDR3: CAISESTLQETQYF; J: TRBJ2-5; V: TRBV10-3
CDR3: CATSEPGLAGGQTYNEQFF; J: TRBJ2-1; V: TRBV24-1
CDR3: CASSYGTAYNEQFF; J: TRBJ2-1; V: TRBV6-2/TRBV6-3
CDR3: CASRLAGGSDTQYF; J: TRBJ2-3; V: TRBV27
CDR3: CASSPLLAGGAYEQYF; J: .; V: TRBV12-3/TRBV12-4
CDR3: CASSLNVGGGSDTQYF; J: TRBJ2-3; V: TRBV27
CDR3: CASSLVVAGDEQFF; J: TRBJ2-1; V: TRBV11-2
CDR3: CASSTLAGETFRQYF; J: TRBJ2-3; V: TRBV7-2
CDR3: CATSSGGAYEQYF; J: .; V: TRBV6-5
CDR3: CASSVYNYEVYF; J: TRBJ2-1; V: TRBV6-5
CDR3: CASIQRGILRYEQFF; J: TRBJ2-1; V: TRBV28
CDR3: CASSDPGQGGNEQYF; J: TRBJ2-7; V: TRBV10-1
CDR3: CASSALGRNTIYF; J: TRBJ1-3; V: TRBV6-1
CDR3: CASSDGLGKQKTQYF; J: TRBJ2-5; V: TRBV10-1
CDR3: CASGPAGELPYF; J: TRBJ2-5; V: TRBV6-1
CDR3: CASKRVGGTGELFF; J: TRBJ2-2; V: TRBV27
CDR3: CASSSSGVGRKNNYGYTF; J: TRBJ1-2; V: TRBV6-1
CDR3: CASSQGETQYF; J: TRBJ2-5; V: TRBV6-1
CDR3: CATSDFDGFSYNEQFF; J: TRBJ2-1; V: TRBV24-1
CDR3: CAISEGVAGWYNEQFF; J: TRBJ2-1; V: TRBV10-3
CDR3: CATRRGERNYGYTF; J: TRBJ1-2; V: TRBV27
CDR3: CAGSYSGLAGPETQYF; J: TRBJ2-5; V: TRBV6-6
CDR3: CASGLGGARFSSPLHF; J: TRBJ1-6; V: TRBV7-9
CDR3: CASSLQVGKNTGELFF; J: TRBJ2-2; V: TRBV7-6
CDR3: CASSYLGLAGGKETQFF; J: .; V: TRBV6-6
CDR3: CASSRDPGGEQYF; J: TRBJ2-7; V: TRBV4-1
CDR3: CASSLYTGNNSPLHF; J: TRBJ1-6; V: TRBV6-1
CDR3: CASSLGEAEYNEQFF; J: TRBJ2-1; V: TRBV11-2
CDR3: CASSPLTPYNEQFF; J: TRBJ2-1; V: TRBV27
CDR3: CASSLRGSGANVLTF; J: TRBJ2-6; V: TRBV12-3/TRBV12-4
CDR3: CASSETWTSGTNEQFF; J: TRBJ2-1; V: TRBV6-1
CDR3: CASSLEGTGDYNEQFF; J: TRBJ2-1; V: TRBV11-3
CDR3: CASSSGDNYEQYF; J: .; V: TRBV7-2